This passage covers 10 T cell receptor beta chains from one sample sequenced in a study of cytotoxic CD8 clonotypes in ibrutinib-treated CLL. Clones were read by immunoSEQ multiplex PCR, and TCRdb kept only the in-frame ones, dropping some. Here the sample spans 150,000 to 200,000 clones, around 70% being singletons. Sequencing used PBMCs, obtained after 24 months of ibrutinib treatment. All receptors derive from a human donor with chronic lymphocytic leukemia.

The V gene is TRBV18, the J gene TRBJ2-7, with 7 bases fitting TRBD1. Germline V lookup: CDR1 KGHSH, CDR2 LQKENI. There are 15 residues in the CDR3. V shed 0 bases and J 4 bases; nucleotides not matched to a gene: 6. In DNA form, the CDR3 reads TGTGCCAGCTCACCACCTGGTCACAGGGGATACGAGCAGTACTTC. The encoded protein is CASSPPGHRGYEQYF.

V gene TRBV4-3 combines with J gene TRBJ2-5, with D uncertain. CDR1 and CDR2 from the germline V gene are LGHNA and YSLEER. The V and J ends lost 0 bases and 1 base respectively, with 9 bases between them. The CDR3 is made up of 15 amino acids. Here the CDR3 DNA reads TGCGCCAGCAGCCAAGATCGGAACGGCCAAGAGACCCAGTACTTC. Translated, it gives CASSQDRNGQETQYF.

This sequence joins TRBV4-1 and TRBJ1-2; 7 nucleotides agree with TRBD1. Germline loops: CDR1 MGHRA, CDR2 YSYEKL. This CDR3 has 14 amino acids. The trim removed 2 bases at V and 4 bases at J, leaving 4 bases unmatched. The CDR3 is CASSQPGTAYGYTF. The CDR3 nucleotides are TGCGCCAGCAGCCAACCTGGGACAGCCTATGGCTACACCTTC.

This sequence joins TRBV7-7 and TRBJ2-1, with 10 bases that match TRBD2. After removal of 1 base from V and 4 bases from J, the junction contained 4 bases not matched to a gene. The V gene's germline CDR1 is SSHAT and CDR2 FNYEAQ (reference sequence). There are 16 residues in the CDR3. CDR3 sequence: CASSLEVSGRYNEQFF. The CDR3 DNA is TGTGCCAGCAGCTTAGAGGTTAGCGGGAGGTACAATGAGCAGTTCTTC.

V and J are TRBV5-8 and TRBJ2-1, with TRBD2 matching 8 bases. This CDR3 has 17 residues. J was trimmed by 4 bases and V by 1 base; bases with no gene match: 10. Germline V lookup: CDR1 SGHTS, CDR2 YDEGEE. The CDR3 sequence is CASSLYSGTPMYNEQFF. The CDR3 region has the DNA TGTGCCAGCAGCTTGTATAGCGGGACTCCTATGTACAATGAGCAGTTCTTC.

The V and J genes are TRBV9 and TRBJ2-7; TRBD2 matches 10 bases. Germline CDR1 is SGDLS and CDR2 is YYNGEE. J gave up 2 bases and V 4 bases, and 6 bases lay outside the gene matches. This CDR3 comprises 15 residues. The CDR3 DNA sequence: TGTGCCAGCAGCCTTGGGACTAGCGAGGCCTACGAGCAGTACTTC. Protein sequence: CASSLGTSEAYEQYF.

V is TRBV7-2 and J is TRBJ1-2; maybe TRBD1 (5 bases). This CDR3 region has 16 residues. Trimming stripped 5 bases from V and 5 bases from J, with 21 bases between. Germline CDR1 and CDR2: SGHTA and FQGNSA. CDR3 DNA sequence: TGTGCCAGCAGCCCGGCCGGGCGAATGGGGGTTTATGGCTACACCTTC. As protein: CASSPAGRMGVYGYTF.

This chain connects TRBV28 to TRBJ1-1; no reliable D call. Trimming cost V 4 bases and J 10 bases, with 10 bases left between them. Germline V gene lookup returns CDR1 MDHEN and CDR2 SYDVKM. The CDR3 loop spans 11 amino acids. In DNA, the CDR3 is TGTGCCAGCAGTTCCAATTCCGGAGCTTTCTTT. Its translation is CASSSNSGAFF.

The CDR3 is CASSHRGRATGELFF. CDR3 nucleotides: TGTGCCAGCAGCCACAGGGGGCGGGCGACCGGGGAGCTGTTTTTT. The V and J genes are TRBV5-4 and TRBJ2-2, with 9 bases lining up with TRBD1. Trimming at V came to 4 bases and at J to 5 bases, leaving 6 bases not matched to a gene. The CDR3 spans 15 residues. Germline V gene data show CDR1 as SGHNT and CDR2 as YYREEE (reference sequence).

CDR3 sequence: CASSLRQGQGAFGELFF. CDR3 DNA sequence: TGTGCCAGCAGCTTACGGCAGGGACAGGGTGCCTTCGGGGAGCTGTTTTTT. The chain is built from TRBV7-8 and TRBJ2-2; TRBD1 agrees at 9 bases. Germline V gene sequence: CDR1 SGHVS, CDR2 FQNEAQ. The CDR3 is 17 amino acids. J lost 7 bases, V lost 2 bases, and 11 bases had no gene match.